The 18 T cell receptor beta chains in this list originate from one sample, sequenced in a study of OX40 agonist ivuxolimab in advanced cancers. Clones were read by immunoSEQ multiplex PCR, and TCRdb kept only the in-frame ones, dropping some. The data contain some 64,000 clones, approximately 80% of them singletons. Sequencing used CD4+ or CD8+ T cells sorted from blood, obtained in a trial of the OX40 agonist ivuxolimab. The receptors were sampled from an adult with an advanced solid tumor such as melanoma, head and neck, liver or kidney cancer.

The chain links TRBV2 to TRBJ1-4; TRBD1 matches at 11 bases. This CDR3 has 17 residues. CDR1 is SNHLY, CDR2 FYNNEI, per germline. Germline trimming cut 2 bases from V and 2 bases from J; bases unmatched to any gene: 4. The CDR3 sequence: CASSESGTGGTNEKLFF. The CDR3 coding sequence is TGTGCCAGCAGTGAAAGCGGGACAGGGGGGACTAATGAAAAACTGTTTTTT.

The V and J genes are TRBV6-5 and TRBJ1-6; D remains unclear. Germline CDR1 MNHEY, CDR2 SVGAGI. Trimming shortened V by 6 bases and J by 7 bases, and 16 bases separated the two germline ends. This CDR3 is 15 amino acids long. The CDR3 bases are TGTGCCAGCAGCCCACGTCGACTGGGAAATTCACCCCTCCACTTT. Translating gives CASSPRRLGNSPLHF.

In its sample, this clone was seen once. The J gene is TRBJ2-2, the V gene TRBV5-4; D remains unclear. CDR1 and CDR2 (germline): SGHNT, YYREEE (reference sequence). V was clipped by 5 bases and J by 4 bases, with 15 bases between them. The CDR3 runs to 15 residues. The CDR3 DNA reads as TGTGCCAGCAGTACCGAGTATGTGCGCACCGGGGAGCTGTTTTTT. Protein sequence: CASSTEYVRTGELFF.

The chain couples TRBV2 to TRBJ2-1; TRBD2 agrees at 7 bases. Germline CDR1 SNHLY, CDR2 FYNNEI. After removal of 5 bases from V and 5 bases from J, the junction contained 6 bases not matched to a gene. The CDR3 runs to 14 residues. Here the CDR3 reads CASSFLAVNNEQFF. CDR3 DNA: TGTGCCAGCAGTTTTCTAGCGGTGAACAATGAGCAGTTCTTC.

The gene calls are TRBV6-5 and TRBJ1-6, with D possibly matching TRBD1 (6 bases). The CDR3 loop spans 15 amino acids. Germline V gene data show CDR1 as MNHEY and CDR2 as SVGAGI. Trimming shortened V by 5 bases and J by 7 bases, and 15 bases separated the two germline ends. The CDR3 region has the DNA TGTGCCAGCAGTATACAGGGTTTCCCCAATTCACCCCTCCACTTT. Its protein product is CASSIQGFPNSPLHF.

The chain recombines TRBV10-3 with TRBJ1-1; TRBD1 matches at 8 bases. CDR3 length: 14 amino acids. V shed 8 bases and J 2 bases; nucleotides not matched to a gene: 7. Germline V gives CDR1 ENHRY, CDR2 SYGVKD. The CDR3 loop is CAISDRAGNTEAFF. In DNA, the CDR3 is TGTGCCATCTCGGACAGGGCGGGAAACACTGAAGCTTTCTTT.

The chain joins TRBV4-1 to TRBJ2-7; 8 bases are a match to TRBD2. There are 15 residues in the CDR3. V was pared by 1 base and J by 6 bases, with 8 bases of the junction left unmatched. Per the germline V gene, CDR1 is MGHRA and CDR2 is YSYEKL. CDR3 protein: CASSQAGGRRGEQYF. In nucleotides, the CDR3 is TGCGCCAGCAGCCAAGCGGGAGGGCGAAGGGGCGAGCAGTACTTC.

This chain connects TRBV4-2 to TRBJ2-1; 8 bases line up with TRBD1. V shed 0 bases, J shed 3 bases, and the junction held 4 bases outside the gene matches. This CDR3 comprises 16 residues. From germline, CDR1 is LGHNA and CDR2 YNFKEQ. CDR3 sequence (DNA): TGTGCCAGCAGCCAAGATGTGGGACAGGACTACAATGAGCAGTTCTTC. Encoded protein: CASSQDVGQDYNEQFF.

The chain joins TRBV4-1 to TRBJ2-7; possibly TRBD1 for D (5 bases). The ends were cut back, 5 bases at V and 3 bases at J, with 17 bases in the middle. The CDR3 sequence is 15 residues long. The germline V gene has CDR1 MGHRA and CDR2 YSYEKL. DNA for the CDR3: TGCGCCAGCAGCACCCGACAGAGTCAGGTCTACGAGCAGTACTTC. As protein: CASSTRQSQVYEQYF.

The chain links TRBV6-5 to TRBJ2-2; TRBD2 might be the D (7 bases). The ends were cut back, 9 bases at V and 4 bases at J, with 15 bases in the middle. CDR3 length: 14 amino acids. Germline CDR1 MNHEY, CDR2 SVGAGI. The DNA of the CDR3 is TGTGCCAGTCAAGGGGGGGAGGCCACCGGGGAGCTGTTTTTT. Amino acid sequence: CASQGGEATGELFF.

V is TRBV18 and J is TRBJ2-1; 7 nucleotides match TRBD2. The trim removed 2 bases at V and 1 base at J, leaving 2 bases unmatched. CDR1 and CDR2 (germline): KGHSH, LQKENI. The CDR3 contains 15 residues. The CDR3 is CASSPNGGSYNEQFF. Here the CDR3 DNA reads TGTGCCAGCTCACCAAACGGGGGGTCCTACAATGAGCAGTTCTTC.

V and J are TRBV10-3 and TRBJ1-2; D call uncertain. The CDR3 extends over 14 amino acids. V was trimmed by 3 bases and J by 2 bases, leaving 10 bases between them. Germline CDR1 ENHRY, CDR2 SYGVKD. CDR3 sequence reads: CAISEKGMNYGYTF. CDR3 sequence (DNA): TGTGCCATCAGTGAAAAGGGAATGAACTATGGCTACACCTTC.

V and J are TRBV6-5 and TRBJ2-5; no firm D call. This CDR3 is built from 15 residues. V lost 6 bases, J lost 1 base, and 15 bases lay in between. Germline CDR1 is MNHEY and CDR2 is SVGAGI. The CDR3 nucleotides read TGTGCCAGCAGACTCCCGACCAACCTCCAAGAGACCCAGTACTTC. This codes for CASRLPTNLQETQYF.

This sequence joins TRBV2 and TRBJ2-1; 12 bases align to TRBD2. The CDR3 totals 15 residues. Germline trimming cut 6 bases from V and 9 bases from J; bases unmatched to any gene: 9. CDR1 is SNHLY, CDR2 FYNNEI, per germline. The CDR3 nucleotides are TGTGCCAGCAGGACTAGCGGGAGTCTGATGGGTGAGCAGTTCTTC. This sequence encodes CASRTSGSLMGEQFF.

The J gene is TRBJ2-3, the V gene TRBV5-6; D unresolved. Germline CDR1 and CDR2: SGHDT and YYEEEE. V lost 4 bases, J lost 5 bases, and 14 bases lay in between. The CDR3 runs to 14 residues. The CDR3 DNA sequence: TGTGCCAGCAGCCCTGGTCGGGCGGTAGATACGCAGTATTTT. Protein: CASSPGRAVDTQYF.

This chain's CDR3 is CASSAPGSTGELFF. CDR3 bases: TGTGCCAGCAGCGCACCGGGATCCACCGGGGAGCTGTTTTTT. The V call is TRBV9, the J call TRBJ2-2; perhaps TRBD2 as D (5 bases). V lost 3 bases to trimming and J lost 4 bases, with 10 bases between them. The CDR3 is 14 residues long. In germline, CDR1 is SGDLS, CDR2 YYNGEE. The full variable domain, completed using reference TRBV9 and TRBJ2-2, is DSGVTQTPKHLITATGQRVTLRCSPRSGDLSVYWYQQSLDQGLQFLIQYYNGEERAKGNILERFSAQQFPDLHSELNLSSLELGDSALYFCASSAPGSTGELFFGEGSRLTVL.

The chain joins TRBV5-1 to TRBJ2-1; D unresolved. CDR1 and CDR2 from the germline V gene are SGHRS and YFSETQ. The V gene lost 0 bases and the J gene lost 6 bases, with 10 bases spanning the gap. The CDR3 covers 14 residues. CDR3 coding DNA: TGCGCCAGCAGCTTGGCCCCAGGCGGCAATGAGCAGTTCTTC. As protein: CASSLAPGGNEQFF.

J is TRBJ1-3 and V is TRBV18; D is ambiguous. Germline CDR1 and CDR2: KGHSH and LQKENI. The CDR3 contains 15 residues. Trimming took off 3 bases at V and 0 bases at J, with 9 bases between the two ends. In DNA, the CDR3 is TGTGCCAGCTCACCGCTCAAAAGCTCTGGAAACACCATATATTTT. It translates to CASSPLKSSGNTIYF.